This passage covers 14 T cell receptor beta chains from one sample sequenced in a study of control samples from healthy donors and cancer patients. Clones were read by immunoSEQ multiplex PCR, and TCRdb kept only the in-frame ones, dropping some. The repertoire holds approximately 170,000 clones, with around 94% as singletons. The source material was blood. These TCRs come from a man younger than 40 in good health.

The genes are TRBV3-1 (or the pseudogene TRBV3-2) and TRBJ1-4; D is ambiguous. The CDR3 runs to 13 residues. The V and J ends lost 9 bases and 4 bases respectively, with 12 bases between them. The germline V gene encodes CDR1 LGHDT and CDR2 YNNKEL (reference sequence). This CDR3 reads CASAEEVNEKLFF. CDR3 coding DNA: TGTGCCAGTGCGGAAGAGGTTAATGAAAAACTGTTTTTT.

This chain connects TRBV3-1 (or the pseudogene TRBV3-2) to TRBJ1-2; D is unresolved. The CDR3 totals 14 residues. Deletions cut 1 base from V and 0 bases from J, with 6 bases between. CDR1 is LGHDT, CDR2 YNNKEL, per germline (reference sequence). This CDR3 reads CASSQAAANYGYTF. DNA of the CDR3: TGTGCCAGCAGCCAAGCGGCCGCTAACTATGGCTACACCTTC.

This rearrangement joins TRBV27 to TRBJ2-7, with 9 bases aligning to TRBD1. CDR1 and CDR2 from the germline V gene are MNHEY and SMNVEV (reference sequence). The CDR3 length is 11 residues. V lost 8 bases, J lost 13 bases, and 9 bases stayed unmatched. As DNA, the CDR3 is TGTGCCAGCGGAATCCCGGGACAGGGTTACTTC. Amino acid sequence: CASGIPGQGYF.

V gene TRBV28 combines with J gene TRBJ2-3; D might be TRBD1 or TRBD2, each matching 5 bases. The V gene's germline CDR1 is MDHEN and CDR2 SYDVKM. V gave up 7 bases and J gave up 3 bases, with 17 bases separating them. CDR3 length: 15 residues. Here the CDR3 DNA reads TGTGCCAGCACCCAAGAGGGGCCTGGAACAGATACGCAGTATTTT. Its protein is CASTQEGPGTDTQYF.

This chain connects TRBV6-2 or TRBV6-3 to TRBJ1-5, with a tentative D call TRBD1 (6 bases). CDR3 length equals 13 residues. V gave up 6 bases and J gave up 5 bases, with 11 bases separating them. Germline assignment: CDR1 MNHEY and CDR2 SVGEGT. The CDR3 nucleotides read TGTGCCAGCAGCCGGGGGCAGGATCAGCCCCAGCATTTT. Amino acid sequence: CASSRGQDQPQHF.

V gene TRBV6-2 or TRBV6-3 combines with J gene TRBJ2-2; D call uncertain. V lost 0 bases and J 6 bases, leaving 2 bases between the germline ends. Germline V gene data show CDR1 as MNHEY and CDR2 as SVGEGT. CDR3 length equals 12 residues. CDR3 sequence (DNA): TGTGCCAGCAGTTACTCCCCCGGGGAGCTGTTTTTT. It is translated as CASSYSPGELFF.

The chain has TRBV5-6 and TRBJ1-2; maybe TRBD1 (5 bases). The V gene lost 1 base and the J gene lost 0 bases, with 10 bases spanning the gap. Germline CDR1 SGHDT, CDR2 YYEEEE. CDR3 length equals 15 residues. CDR3 in DNA: TGTGCCAGCAGCTTGTATGGGGGGGCTAACTATGGCTACACCTTC. This translates into CASSLYGGANYGYTF.

This sequence joins TRBV6-5 and TRBJ2-5, with 8 bases matching TRBD1. The ends lost 6 bases at V and 4 bases at J; junction bases unmatched: 10. Germline V gives CDR1 MNHEY, CDR2 SVGAGI. The CDR3 loop spans 15 amino acids. CDR3 sequence reads: CASRTGTGLGETQYF. Here the CDR3 DNA reads TGTGCCAGCAGGACCGGGACAGGCCTCGGAGAGACCCAGTACTTC.

The chain links TRBV4-3 to TRBJ1-3; D unresolved. The ends were cut back, 0 bases at V and 0 bases at J, with 18 bases in the middle. The germline gives CDR1 LGHNA, CDR2 YSLEER. The CDR3 totals 19 residues. The CDR3 coding sequence is TGCGCCAGCAGCCAAGATAAATCCCAGGCCACCCACTCTGGAAACACCATATATTTT. Translated, it gives CASSQDKSQATHSGNTIYF.

The J gene is TRBJ1-4, the V gene TRBV19, with a weak D call TRBD1 (6 bases). CDR1 LNHDA and CDR2 SQIVND come from the germline V gene (reference sequence). This CDR3 region has 15 residues. V lost 3 bases and J lost 8, with 16 bases in between. The CDR3 DNA follows: TGTGCCAGTAGTATTCTGGCAGGGGAAGGAGAAAAACTGTTTTTT. Residues: CASSILAGEGEKLFF. Filled out from reference TRBV19 and TRBJ1-4, the complete variable domain reads DGGITQSPKYLFRKEGQNVTLSCEQNLNHDAMYWYRQDPGQGLRLIYYSQIVNDFQKGDIAEGYSVSREKKESFPLTVTSAQKNPTAFYLCASSILAGEGEKLFFGSGTQLSVL.

This clone appeared once. The V call is TRBV9, the J call TRBJ1-2; 8 bases line up with TRBD1. The germline CDR1 and CDR2 sequences are SGDLS and YYNGEE. V dropped 0 bases and J dropped 10; count of bases not matched to a gene: 8. The CDR3 consists of 14 residues. The CDR3 spells CASSVGNRGEFYTF. CDR3 nucleotide sequence: TGTGCCAGCAGCGTAGGCAACAGGGGGGAATTCTACACCTTC.

The chain uses TRBV5-1 and TRBJ2-1; D unclear. The V gene lost 6 bases and the J gene lost 9 bases, with 22 bases spanning the gap. CDR3 length equals 15 residues. CDR1 and CDR2 (germline): SGHRS, YFSETQ. CDR3 nucleotides: TGCGCCAGCACCCTGAGGCCAAACCCAGGTGGTGAGCAGTTCTTC. Protein: CASTLRPNPGGEQFF. Looking up the rest from reference TRBV5-1 and TRBJ2-1 gives the full variable domain: KAGVTQTPRYLIKTRGQQVTLSCSPISGHRSVSWYQQTPGQGLQFLFEYFSETQRNKGNFPGRFSGRQFSNSRSEMNVSTLELGDSALYLCASTLRPNPGGEQFFGPGTRLTVL.

V gene TRBV28 combines with J gene TRBJ1-5; D not resolved. V was trimmed by 5 bases and J by 0 bases, leaving 14 bases between them. The CDR3 has 16 residues. Looked up from germline, CDR1 is MDHEN and CDR2 is SYDVKM. DNA for the CDR3: TGTGCCAGCAGTCAGTATGGGTTTTATAGCAATCAGCCCCAGCATTTT. Translated: CASSQYGFYSNQPQHF.

The V and J genes are TRBV6-4 and TRBJ2-2; 10 positions agree with TRBD1. The germline gives CDR1 MRHNA, CDR2 SNTAGT. Losses at the gene ends were 2 bases for V and 5 bases for J; bases not matched to a gene: 26. This CDR3 spans 23 amino acids. In DNA, the CDR3 is TGTGCCAGCAGTGACGGGGACAGGGGAGCAGGTCCTTCCGGGAGGGATGGTACCGGGGAGCTGTTTTTT. It is translated as CASSDGDRGAGPSGRDGTGELFF.